One T cell receptor (beta chain) is described in this entry. The V gene lost 6 bases and the J gene lost 7 bases, with 22 bases spanning the gap. The CDR3 totals 16 residues. Germline V gene data show CDR1 as KGHSH and CDR2 as LQKENI. This specimen comes from a study of OX40 agonist ivuxolimab in advanced cancers. Across the study: Patients were 65% to 85% male with ages roughly 20 to 90, mean 60. Checkpoint inhibitors had been given previously to approximately 40% of patients.

Generated by immunoSEQ multiplex PCR, the TCRdb table keeps only in-frame clones and is missing some. The sample lists approximately 99,000 clones, 85% to 90% occurring once. The receptor's source is an adult with an advanced solid tumor such as melanoma, head and neck, liver or kidney cancer. V gene TRBV18 combines with J gene TRBJ1-5; possibly TRBD1 for D (6 bases). The source was CD4+ or CD8+ T cells sorted from blood, collected in a trial of the OX40 agonist ivuxolimab. In nucleotides, the CDR3 is TGTGCCAGCTCCTCCGGGGGGGCCACCGCGGGCCAGCCCCAGCATTTT. This sequence encodes CASSSGGATAGQPQHF.